This T cell receptor beta chain comes out of a study of metastatic and nonmetastatic thyroid tumors. Background on the study: Where malignant and benign thyroid patients were concerned, repertoires were compared across blood and tumor or nodule tissue.

Study conclusions and caveats: It was reported that TCR beta diversity was significantly higher in malignant thyroid tumors than benign nodules, in blood and tumor.

In the study's own analysis: In papillary thyroid cancer, a distant-metastasis classifier was built using CDR3 differences across clinicopathological groups. With MiXCR, TCRdb reprocessed the PCR reads. TCRdb, rather than the study authors, made the V and J calls. This table holds around 17,000 clones, 23% found once. No treatment had been given to any patient before thyroid surgery. Points on this clone: The antigen is undetermined.

The CDR3 loop spans 14 amino acids. V lost 4 bases and J 2 bases, leaving 8 bases between the germline ends. Germline V gives CDR1 MNHNS, CDR2 SASEGT. This chain links TRBV6-1 with TRBJ2-2; D is unresolved. The clonotype comes from a female donor with papillary thyroid cancer or a benign thyroid nodule (not recorded which). Some clones in this sample may be carry-over from other donors' samples. The sequencing input was adjacent normal tissue. The CDR3: CASSAQPNTGELFF. The CDR3 DNA reads as TGTGCCAGCAGTGCCCAGCCTAACACCGGGGAGCTGTTTTTT.